Below, one T cell receptor (beta chain) is given with its context. Repertoires were generated with immunoSEQ multiplex PCR, while TCRdb's copy carries only in-frame clones and drops some. The table includes 700,000 or so clones, 80% to 90% detected once. This sample was included in a study of shared T cell receptors in the human thymus. The length of the CDR3 is 18 residues. V shed 1 base and J shed 0 bases, with 18 bases lying between them. CDR1 SEHNR and CDR2 FQNEAQ come from the germline V gene (reference sequence). Another study also made use of these data, one on human thymus T cells. That paper notes: Surgeons resected thymus tissue during corrective heart surgery. Among thymic and blood repertoires, usage of V and J genes appeared biased. Related work showed strongly overlapping thymic repertoires across unrelated individuals.

The rearrangement uses TRBV7-9 and TRBJ1-2; D unclear. The sequence derives from a girl younger than two with a congenital heart defect. Sequenced: thymocytes. CDR3: CASSLGRLQPTSNYGYTF. CDR3 coding DNA: TGTGCCAGCAGCTTAGGGAGGCTTCAGCCCACATCTAACTATGGCTACACCTTC. Supplemented by reference TRBV7-9 and TRBJ1-2, the full variable domain reads DTGVSQNPRHKITKRGQNVTFRCDPISEHNRLYWYRQTLGQGPEFLTYFQNEAQLEKSRLLSDRFSAERPKGSFSTLEIQRTEQGDSAMYLCASSLGRLQPTSNYGYTFGSGTRLTVV.